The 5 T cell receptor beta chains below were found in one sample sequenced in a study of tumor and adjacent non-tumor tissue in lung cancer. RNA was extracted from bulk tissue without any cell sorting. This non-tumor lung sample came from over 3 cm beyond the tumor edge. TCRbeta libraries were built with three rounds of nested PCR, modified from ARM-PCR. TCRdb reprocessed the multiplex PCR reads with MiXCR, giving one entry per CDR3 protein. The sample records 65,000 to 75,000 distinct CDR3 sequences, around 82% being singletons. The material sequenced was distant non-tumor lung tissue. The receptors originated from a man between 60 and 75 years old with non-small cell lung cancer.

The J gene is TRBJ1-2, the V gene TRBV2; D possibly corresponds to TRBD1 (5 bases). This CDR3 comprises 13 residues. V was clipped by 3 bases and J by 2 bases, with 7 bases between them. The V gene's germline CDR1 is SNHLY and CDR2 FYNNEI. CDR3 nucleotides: TGTGCCAGCAGTGAGGACACCAACTATGGCTACACCTTC. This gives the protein CASSEDTNYGYTF.

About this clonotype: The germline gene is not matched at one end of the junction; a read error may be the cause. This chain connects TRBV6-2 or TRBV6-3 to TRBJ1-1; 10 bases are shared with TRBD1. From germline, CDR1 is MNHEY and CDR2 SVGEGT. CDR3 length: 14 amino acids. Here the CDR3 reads CDSRATGGNTEVFF. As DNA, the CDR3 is TGTGACAGCAGAGCGACAGGGGGCAACACTGAAGTTTTCTTT.

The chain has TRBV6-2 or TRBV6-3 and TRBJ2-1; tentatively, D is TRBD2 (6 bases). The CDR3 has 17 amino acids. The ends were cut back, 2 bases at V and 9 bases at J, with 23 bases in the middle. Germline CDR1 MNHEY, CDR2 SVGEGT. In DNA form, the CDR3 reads TGTGCCAGCAGTTACAAAATACGGGGGTGTTTCCCCCCTGAGCAGTTCTTC. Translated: CASSYKIRGCFPPEQFF.

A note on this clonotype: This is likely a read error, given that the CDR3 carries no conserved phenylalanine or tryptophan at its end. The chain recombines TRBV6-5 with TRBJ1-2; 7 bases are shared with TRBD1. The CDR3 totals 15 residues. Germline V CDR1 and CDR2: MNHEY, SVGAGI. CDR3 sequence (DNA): TGTGCTAGCACTCGACAGGGTGGGAATAACTATGGTTACACCTTG. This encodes CASTRQGGNNYGYTL.

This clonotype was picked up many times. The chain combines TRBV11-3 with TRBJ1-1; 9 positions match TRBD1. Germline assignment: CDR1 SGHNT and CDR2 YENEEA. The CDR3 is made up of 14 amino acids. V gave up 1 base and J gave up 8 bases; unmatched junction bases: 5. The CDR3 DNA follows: TGTGCCAGCAGCTTAGGGCCGGGACAGGGCGAAGCTTTCTTT. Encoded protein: CASSLGPGQGEAFF.